This TCR beta chain was recovered during a study of cytomegalovirus exposure and HLA in healthy donors. Remarks on this clone: What it binds is not known.

Study results and caveats: Rarity characterized most TCR sequences, yet some public TCRs appeared in many donors. In a later analysis, common viral pathogens appeared linked to several of the most significant clusters.

PCR primers comprised 60 Vbeta and 13 Jbeta primers. Some clones are missing from TCRdb's copy, which holds only in-frame ones; the method was immunoSEQ multiplex PCR. The sample yields tens of thousands of clones, around two thirds seen once. Germline lookup yields CDR1 SGHAT and CDR2 FQNNGV. This CDR3 spans 15 amino acids. The germline V and J ends were trimmed by 0 bases and 4 bases, with 9 bases remaining between them. The source material was PBMCs. The rearrangement links TRBV11-2 to TRBJ1-4; D gene ambiguous. The receptor was isolated from a woman in her forties or fifties in good health and CMV-seropositive. The CDR3 bases are TGTGCCAGCAGCTTAGAAGCGGCCGGTAATGAAAAACTGTTTTTT. Amino acids: CASSLEAAGNEKLFF. Variable domain in full (rest from reference TRBV11-2 and TRBJ1-4): EAGVAQSPRYKIIEKRQSVAFWCNPISGHATLYWYQQILGQGPKLLIQFQNNGVVDDSQLPKDRFSAERLKGVDSTLKIQPAKLEDSAVYLCASSLEAAGNEKLFFGSGTQLSVL.